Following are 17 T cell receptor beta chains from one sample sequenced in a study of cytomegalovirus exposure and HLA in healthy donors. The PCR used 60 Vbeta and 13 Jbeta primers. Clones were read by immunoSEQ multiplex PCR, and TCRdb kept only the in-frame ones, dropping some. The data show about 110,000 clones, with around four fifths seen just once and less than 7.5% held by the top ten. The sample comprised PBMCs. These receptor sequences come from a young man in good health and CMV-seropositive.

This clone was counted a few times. The CDR3 loop reads CASSQEGQGVSPLHF. CDR3 nucleotide sequence: TGCGCCAGCAGCCAAGAAGGGCAGGGGGTTTCACCCCTCCACTTT. V is TRBV4-1 and J is TRBJ1-6; 7 nucleotides agree with TRBD1. The CDR3 consists of 15 residues. V shed 0 bases and J 9 bases; nucleotides not matched to a gene: 5. The germline V gene encodes CDR1 MGHRA and CDR2 YSYEKL.

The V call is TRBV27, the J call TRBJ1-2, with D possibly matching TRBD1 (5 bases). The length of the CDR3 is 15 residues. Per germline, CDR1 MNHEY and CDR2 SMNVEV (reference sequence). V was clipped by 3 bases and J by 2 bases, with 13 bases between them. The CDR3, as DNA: TGTGCCAGCAGTTTTTCAGGGTATCCAAACTATGGCTACACCTTC. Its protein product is CASSFSGYPNYGYTF.

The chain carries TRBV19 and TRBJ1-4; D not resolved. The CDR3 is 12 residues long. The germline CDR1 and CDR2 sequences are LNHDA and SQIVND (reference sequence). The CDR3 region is CACRESGEKLFF. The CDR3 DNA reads TGTGCATGCCGGGAGTCGGGTGAAAAACTGTTTTTT.

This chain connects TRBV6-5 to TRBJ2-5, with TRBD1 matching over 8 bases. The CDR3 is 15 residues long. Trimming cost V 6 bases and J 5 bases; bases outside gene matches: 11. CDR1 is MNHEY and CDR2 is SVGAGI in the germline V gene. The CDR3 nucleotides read TGTGCCAGCAGCGACCAGCCAGGGGGCCACGAGACCCAGTACTTC. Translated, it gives CASSDQPGGHETQYF.

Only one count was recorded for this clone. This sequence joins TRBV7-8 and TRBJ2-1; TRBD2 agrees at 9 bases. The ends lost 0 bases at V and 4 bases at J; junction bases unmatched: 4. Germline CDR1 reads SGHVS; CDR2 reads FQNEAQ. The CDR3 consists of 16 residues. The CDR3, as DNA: TGTGCCAGCAGCTTAGCGCGCGGGGGGGCGTACAATGAGCAGTTCTTC. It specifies CASSLARGGAYNEQFF.

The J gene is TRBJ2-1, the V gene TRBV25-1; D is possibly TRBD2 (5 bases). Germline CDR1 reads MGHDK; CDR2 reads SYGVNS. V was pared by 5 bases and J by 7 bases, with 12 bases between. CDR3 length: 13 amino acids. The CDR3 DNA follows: TGTGCCAGCAGTCTCGGGGTCTGGAATGAGCAGTTCTTC. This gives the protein CASSLGVWNEQFF.

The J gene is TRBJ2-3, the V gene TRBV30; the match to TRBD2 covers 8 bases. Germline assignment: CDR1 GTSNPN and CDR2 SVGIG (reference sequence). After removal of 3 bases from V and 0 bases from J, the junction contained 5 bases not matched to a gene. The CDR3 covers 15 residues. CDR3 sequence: CAWSFGGGSTDTQYF. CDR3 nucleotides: TGTGCCTGGAGCTTCGGCGGGGGGAGCACAGATACGCAGTATTTT.

Here the CDR3 DNA reads TGTGCCTGGAGTAAGCTAGCGGGGGCCCTATCCTACGAGCAGTACTTC. This sequence encodes CAWSKLAGALSYEQYF. The gene calls are TRBV30 and TRBJ2-7; 10 nucleotides line up with TRBD2. The ends lost 2 bases at V and 1 base at J; junction bases unmatched: 8. Per germline, CDR1 GTSNPN and CDR2 SVGIG (reference sequence). There are 16 residues in the CDR3.

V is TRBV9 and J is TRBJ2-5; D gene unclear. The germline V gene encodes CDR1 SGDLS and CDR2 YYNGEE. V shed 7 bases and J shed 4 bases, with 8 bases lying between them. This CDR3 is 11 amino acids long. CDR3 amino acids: CASGGGETQYF. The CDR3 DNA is TGTGCCAGCGGTGGCGGAGAGACCCAGTACTTC.

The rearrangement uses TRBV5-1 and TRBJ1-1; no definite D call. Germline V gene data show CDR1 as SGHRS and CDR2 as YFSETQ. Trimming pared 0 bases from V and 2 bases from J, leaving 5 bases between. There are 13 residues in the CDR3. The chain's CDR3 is CASSLAPNTEAFF. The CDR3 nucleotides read TGCGCCAGCAGCTTGGCTCCTAACACTGAAGCTTTCTTT. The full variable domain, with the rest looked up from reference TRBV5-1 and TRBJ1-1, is KAGVTQTPRYLIKTRGQQVTLSCSPISGHRSVSWYQQTPGQGLQFLFEYFSETQRNKGNFPGRFSGRQFSNSRSEMNVSTLELGDSALYLCASSLAPNTEAFFGQGTRLTVV.

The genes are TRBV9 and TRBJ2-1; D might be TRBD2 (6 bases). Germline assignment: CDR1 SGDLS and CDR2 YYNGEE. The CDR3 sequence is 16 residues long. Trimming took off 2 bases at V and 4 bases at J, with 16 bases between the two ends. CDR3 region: CASSVKIADSYNEQFF. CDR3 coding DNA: TGTGCCAGCAGCGTTAAGATAGCGGATTCATACAATGAGCAGTTCTTC.

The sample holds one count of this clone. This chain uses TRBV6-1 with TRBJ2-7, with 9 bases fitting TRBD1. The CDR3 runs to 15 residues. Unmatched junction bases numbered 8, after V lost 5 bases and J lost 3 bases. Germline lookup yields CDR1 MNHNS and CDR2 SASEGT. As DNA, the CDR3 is TGTGCCAGCAGTTCCGGGACAGGGTTGAACTACGAGCAGTACTTC. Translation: CASSSGTGLNYEQYF.

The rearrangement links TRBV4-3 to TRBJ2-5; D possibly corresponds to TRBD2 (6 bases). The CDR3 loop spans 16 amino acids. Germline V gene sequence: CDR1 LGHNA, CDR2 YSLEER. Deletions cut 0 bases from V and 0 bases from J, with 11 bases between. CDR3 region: CASSQDWGVYQETQYF. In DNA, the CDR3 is TGCGCCAGCAGCCAAGATTGGGGGGTGTACCAAGAGACCCAGTACTTC.

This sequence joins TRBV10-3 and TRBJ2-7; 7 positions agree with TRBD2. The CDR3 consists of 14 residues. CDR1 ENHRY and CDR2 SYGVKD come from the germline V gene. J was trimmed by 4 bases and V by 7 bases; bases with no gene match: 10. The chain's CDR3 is CAIKPGEGWYEQYF. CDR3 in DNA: TGTGCCATCAAACCCGGGGAGGGGTGGTACGAGCAGTACTTC.

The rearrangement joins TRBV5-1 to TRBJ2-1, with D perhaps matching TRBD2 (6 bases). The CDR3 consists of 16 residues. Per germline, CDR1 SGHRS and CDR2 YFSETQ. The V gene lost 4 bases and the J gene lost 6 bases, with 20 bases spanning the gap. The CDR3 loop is CASSAGTPIGSNEQFF. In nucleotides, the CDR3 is TGCGCCAGCAGCGCCGGGACTCCTATTGGTTCCAATGAGCAGTTCTTC.

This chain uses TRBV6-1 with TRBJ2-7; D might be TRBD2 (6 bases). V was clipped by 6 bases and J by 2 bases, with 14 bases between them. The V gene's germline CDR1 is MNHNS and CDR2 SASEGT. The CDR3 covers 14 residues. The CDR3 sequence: CASRAGRIAYEQYF. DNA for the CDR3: TGTGCCAGCAGGGCGGGACGCATCGCCTACGAGCAGTACTTC.

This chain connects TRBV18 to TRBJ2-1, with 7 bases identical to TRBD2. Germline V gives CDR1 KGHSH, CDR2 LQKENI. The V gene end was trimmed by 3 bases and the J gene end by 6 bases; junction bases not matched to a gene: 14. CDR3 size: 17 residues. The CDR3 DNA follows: TGTGCCAGCTCACCTCGGATTAGTAGGTCGGGGGGCAATGAGCAGTTCTTC. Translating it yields CASSPRISRSGGNEQFF. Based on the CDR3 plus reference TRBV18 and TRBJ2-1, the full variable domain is NAGVMQNPRHLVRRRGQEARLRCSPMKGHSHVYWYRQLPEEGLKFMVYLQKENIIDESGMPKERFSAEFPKEGPSILRIQQVVRGDSAAYFCASSPRISRSGGNEQFFGPGTRLTVL.